The clone carrying this TCR beta chain occurred many times. The antigen is unknown. The ends lost 5 bases at V and 6 bases at J; junction bases unmatched: 6. The CDR3 loop spans 13 amino acids. Germline V gene lookup returns CDR1 LNHNV and CDR2 YYDKDF (reference sequence). This entry comes from a study of early T cells in non-severe SARS-CoV-2 infection. Study-wide results and caveats: Matching against VDJdb likely underestimated virus-specific expansions, favoring anti-spike CD8.

Each CDR3 protein gets one entry after TCRdb re-called the 5' RACE reads with MiXCR. The sample lists around 60,000 distinct CDR3 sequences, roughly 13% occurring once. The receptor was derived from an adult who was a healthcare worker with PCR-confirmed SARS-CoV-2 infection or an uninfected control (not recorded which). The V gene is TRBV15, the J gene TRBJ1-1; 7 bases agree with TRBD1. The sample comprised whole blood. CDR3 sequence (DNA): TGTGCCACCAGCGGGACTACAGGGGCTGAAGCTTTCTTT. It specifies CATSGTTGAEAFF.